Listed below are T cell receptor beta chains from one sample, sequenced in a study of CD8 T cells in ankylosing spondylitis. TCRdb re-analysed the 5' RACE reads in MiXCR, keeping a single row per CDR3 protein. Here the sample spans some 330,000 distinct CDR3 sequences, less than 9.5% being singletons. Sequences were obtained from blood, either unsorted or a sorted T cell fraction (not recorded which). All receptors derive from a male donor with ankylosing spondylitis. The CDR3 runs from the conserved cysteine through the conserved F or W. Fields, in order: CDR3 length, D gene, clone size, J gene, V gene, CDR3 DNA, CDR3 protein. D genes are given only for firm matches. Expanded clones are given a class, and other clones once, few, many or no size at all.

14 NA NA TRBJ2-5 TRBV20-1 TGCAGTGTAGGGGCGGGCCGGTACCAAGAGACCCAGTACTTC CSVGAGRYQETQYF
11 NA medium-sized TRBJ2-7 TRBV7-6 TGTGCCAGCAGCAGCGGACACGAGCAGTACTTC CASSSGHEQYF
13 NA few TRBJ1-1 TRBV6-1 TGTGCCAGCAGTGAATACGAGGCCACTGAAGCTTTCTTT CASSEYEATEAFF
16 TRBD1 NA TRBJ2-1 TRBV5-1 TGCGCCAGCAGCTCGGAACCGGGACAGGGTTGGAATGAGCAGTTCTTC CASSSEPGQGWNEQFF
16 TRBD1 many TRBJ2-2 TRBV5-1 TGCGCCAGCAGCTTAAGGGACAGGGGGCGCCCCGGGGAGCTGTTTTTT CASSLRDRGRPGELFF
15 NA few TRBJ2-7 TRBV6-5 TGTGCCAGCAGTTCTTCCGGATTGGGTACTACGAGGCAGTACTTC CASSSSGLGTTRQYF
15 NA NA TRBJ2-3 TRBV7-3 TGTGCCAGCAGCTTAGCGGGGGCTTTGCCAGATACGCAGTATTTT CASSLAGALPDTQYF
13 NA NA TRBJ2-2 TRBV5-1 TGCGCCAGCAGCGGATGGAACACCGGGGAGCTGTTTTTT CASSGWNTGELFF
13 NA few TRBJ1-4 TRBV10-3 TGTGCCATCAGTCCGGGGGCAGGGGAAAAACTGTTTTTT CAISPGAGEKLFF
14 TRBD1 few TRBJ2-1 TRBV28 TGTGCCAGCAGTTTATTAACAGGGGTCAATGAGCAGTTCTTC CASSLLTGVNEQFF
14 NA NA TRBJ2-7 TRBV7-3 TGTGCCAGCAGGTTACAGCCGGGACCCTACGAGCAGTACTTC CASRLQPGPYEQYF
13 TRBD1 NA TRBJ2-3 TRBV29-1 TGCAGCGTTGGGACAGGGAGCACAGATACGCAGTATTTT CSVGTGSTDTQYF
16 NA many TRBJ2-3 TRBV10-3 TGTGCCATCAGTGATATGCAGCGACAGTCCACAGATACGCAGTATTTT CAISDMQRQSTDTQYF
17 NA few TRBJ2-4 TRBV7-9 TGTGCCAGCAGCTTATTAAGTGGCAGTGAAACCAAAAACATTCAGTACTTC CASSLLSGSETKNIQYF
13 NA NA TRBJ2-7 TRBV28 TGTGCCAGCAGTCCCCGATGGCGCGCCGAGCAGTACTTC CASSPRWRAEQYF
16 NA NA TRBJ2-3 TRBV6-1 TGTGCCAGCAGCAATGCTCGGGTAGTCCCCACAGATACGCAGTATTTT CASSNARVVPTDTQYF
11 NA many TRBJ2-1 TRBV12-3/TRBV12-4 TGTGCCAGCAGTTTTTTCGGGGGTACGTTCTTC CASSFFGGTFF
13 TRBD2 NA TRBJ2-5 TRBV29-1 TGCAGCGTGACATCTAGCGGGACTAGGACCCAGTACTTC CSVTSSGTRTQYF
17 NA NA TRBJ2-3 TRBV7-3 TGTGCCAGCAGCTTCAAAGGGGGGATCCCCCCTCCCGATACGCAGTATTTT CASSFKGGIPPPDTQYF
15 TRBD2 few TRBJ2-1 TRBV11-2 TGTGCCAGCAGCTTAAAAGGCCTAGCGGGCAATGAGCAGTTCTTC CASSLKGLAGNEQFF
16 NA many TRBJ2-6 TRBV7-2 TGTGCCAGCAGCTTAGAGGGAGCCTCTGGGGCCAACGTCCTGACTTTC CASSLEGASGANVLTF
14 TRBD1 NA TRBJ1-3 TRBV12-3/TRBV12-4 TGTGCCAGCAGTCCGGGGACAGGGGTATACACCATATATTTT CASSPGTGVYTIYF
16 NA many TRBJ2-1 TRBV7-8 TGTGCCAGCAGCTCGTCCCTGGCGGGCTCCTACAATGAGCAGTTCTTC CASSSSLAGSYNEQFF
16 TRBD2 few TRBJ2-3 TRBV12-3/TRBV12-4 TGTGCCACCGCCCGGAGAACTAGCGCTAGCACAGATACGCAGTATTTT CATARRTSASTDTQYF
15 NA few TRBJ1-5 TRBV9 TGTGCCAGCAGCGTAGTTGCAGATATGGGTTCGCCCCAGCATTTT CASSVVADMGSPQHF
17 NA NA TRBJ2-3 TRBV4-2 TGTGCCAGCAGCCAAGAAGAGCAGGGACAAACCACAGATACGCAGTATTTT CASSQEEQGQTTDTQYF
16 TRBD2 NA TRBJ2-1 TRBV12-3/TRBV12-4 TGTGCCAGCAGTTTAGGGGCGGGAGTATCTTACAATGAGCAGTTCTTC CASSLGAGVSYNEQFF
16 TRBD2 NA TRBJ2-1 TRBV10-3 TGTGCCACAATTAGCGGGAGGGCCGGGTCCTACAATGAGCAGTTCTTC CATISGRAGSYNEQFF
16 NA NA TRBJ2-7 TRBV5-1 TGCGCCAGCAGCTTGGGTACCAGCCTCAATATCTACGAGCAGTACTTC CASSLGTSLNIYEQYF
12 TRBD2 few TRBJ2-1 TRBV29-1 TGCAGCGTTGCTCTAGCGGGAGGGGGGCAGTTCTTC CSVALAGGGQFF
14 NA NA TRBJ2-7 TRBV5-1 TGCGCCAGCAGCTTGTCCGCGGTCCAATACGAGCAGTACTTC CASSLSAVQYEQYF
17 TRBD2 NA TRBJ2-6 TRBV15 TGTGCCACCAGCAGAGCCCAGGGACTATCTGGGGCCAACGTCCTGACTTTC CATSRAQGLSGANVLTF
13 TRBD1 many TRBJ1-1 TRBV4-1 TGCGCCAGCAGCCAAGCGGGACAGGTTAAAGCTTTCTTT CASSQAGQVKAFF
13 NA few TRBJ2-1 TRBV6-1 TGTGCCAGCAAAAGGGGAGTTGAAAATGAGCAGTTCTTC CASKRGVENEQFF
16 NA few TRBJ2-2 TRBV7-9 TGTGCCAGCATATCAGACGGAGATCCGAACACCGGGGAGCTGTTTTTT CASISDGDPNTGELFF
14 NA many TRBJ2-7 TRBV10-3 TGTGCCATCAGTGCAGGTTCAGGGGGGAATGAGCAGTACTTC CAISAGSGGNEQYF
13 NA few TRBJ1-1 TRBV20-1 TGCAGTGCTAGAGACCTCGGACAGTTTGAAGCTTTCTTT CSARDLGQFEAFF
14 TRBD1 many TRBJ1-1 TRBV9 TGTGCCAGCAGCGTGGGACAGATGAACACTGAAGCTTTCTTT CASSVGQMNTEAFF
15 NA few TRBJ1-6 TRBV6-1 TGTGCCAGCAGTGAAGCCAGGGGCGGGAATTCACCCCTCCACTTT CASSEARGGNSPLHF
13 TRBD2 few TRBJ2-5 TRBV6-1 TGTGCCAGCGGGAGGGCGGCGGGAGAGACCCAGTACTTC CASGRAAGETQYF
15 NA few TRBJ2-7 TRBV7-9 TGTGCCAGCAGCTTCCGACAGAGTGCCTCCTACGAGCAGTACTTC CASSFRQSASYEQYF
16 NA many TRBJ1-6 TRBV12-3/TRBV12-4 TGTGCCAGCAGCCGCGGGCGTATACAGGATAATTCACCCCTCCACTTT CASSRGRIQDNSPLHF
15 NA few TRBJ2-7 TRBV28 TGTGCCAGCAGTTCCAATGTGGGCGGGAACTACGAGCAGTACTTC CASSSNVGGNYEQYF
14 NA many TRBJ2-3 TRBV5-4 TGTGCCAGCAGCTCGGACAGACGCACAGATACGCAGTATTTT CASSSDRRTDTQYF
16 TRBD1 NA TRBJ2-7 TRBV6-1 TGTGCCAGCAGCGCACTTGGACAGGGCGAATCCTACGAGCAGTACTTC CASSALGQGESYEQYF
18 TRBD2 few TRBJ2-1 TRBV5-1 TGCGCCAGCAGCTTGTCTAGCGGGGGACCCCTCTCCTACAATGAGCAGTTCTTC CASSLSSGGPLSYNEQFF
14 NA NA TRBJ1-5 TRBV20-1 TGCAGTGCTACGTCGTTTCTTGGGGGTCAGCCCCAGCATTTT CSATSFLGGQPQHF
16 NA few TRBJ2-2 TRBV15 TGTGCCACCAGCAGAGTGGCAGGCGCGAACACCGGGGAGCTGTTTTTT CATSRVAGANTGELFF
18 TRBD2 many TRBJ2-2 TRBV6-2/TRBV6-3 TGTGCCAGCAGTTACGTCCTATTAGCGGGGACGAACACCGGGGAGCTGTTTTTT CASSYVLLAGTNTGELFF
15 NA few TRBJ1-4 TRBV5-1 TGCGCCAGCAGCTTGGACCTTGGGGGTAATGAAAAACTGTTTTTT CASSLDLGGNEKLFF
18 TRBD2 NA TRBJ2-7 TRBV19 TGTGCCAGTAGTCCTCCGGGGGTAGCGGGAGGCCTCTCCTACGAGCAGTACTTC CASSPPGVAGGLSYEQYF
13 NA many TRBJ1-1 TRBV12-3/TRBV12-4 TGTGCCAGCACCCGCCTTTTGGGGGCTGAAGCTTTCTTT CASTRLLGAEAFF
15 NA NA TRBJ1-4 TRBV4-1 TGCGCCAGCAGCCAAGAGGTCAGGCTGAATGAAAAACTGTTTTTT CASSQEVRLNEKLFF
15 NA NA TRBJ2-2 TRBV5-1 TGCGCCAGCAGCTTGGCAGGGGCGATCACCGGGGAGCTGTTTTTT CASSLAGAITGELFF